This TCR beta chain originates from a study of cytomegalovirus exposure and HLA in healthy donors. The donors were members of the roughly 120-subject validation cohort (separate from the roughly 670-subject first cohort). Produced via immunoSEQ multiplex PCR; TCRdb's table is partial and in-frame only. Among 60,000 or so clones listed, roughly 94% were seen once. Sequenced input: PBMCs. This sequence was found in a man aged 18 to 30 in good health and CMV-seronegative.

The CDR3 sequence is CASSYRGQGRNNEQFF. CDR3 DNA sequence: TGTGCCAGCAGTTACCGGGGACAGGGTAGGAACAATGAGCAGTTCTTC. V gene TRBV6-5 combines with J gene TRBJ2-1, with TRBD1 matching 9 bases. The V gene's germline CDR1 is MNHEY and CDR2 SVGAGI. This CDR3 is built from 16 residues. V was pared by 2 bases and J by 5 bases, with 7 bases of the junction left unmatched.